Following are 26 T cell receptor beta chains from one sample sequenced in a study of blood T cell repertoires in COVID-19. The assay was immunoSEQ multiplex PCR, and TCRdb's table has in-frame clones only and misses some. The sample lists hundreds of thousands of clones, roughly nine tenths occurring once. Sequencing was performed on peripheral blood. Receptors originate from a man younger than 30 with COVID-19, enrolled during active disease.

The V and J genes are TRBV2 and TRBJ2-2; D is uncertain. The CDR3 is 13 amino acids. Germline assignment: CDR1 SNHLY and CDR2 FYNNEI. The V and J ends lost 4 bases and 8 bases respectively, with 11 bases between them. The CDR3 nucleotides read TGTGCCAGCAGTGGGAGTGCGTTGGGGGAGCTGTTTTTT. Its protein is CASSGSALGELFF.

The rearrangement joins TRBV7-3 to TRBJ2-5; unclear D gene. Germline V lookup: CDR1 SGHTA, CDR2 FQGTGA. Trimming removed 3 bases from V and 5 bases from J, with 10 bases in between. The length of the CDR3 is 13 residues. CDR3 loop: CASSFNRYETQYF. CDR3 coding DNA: TGTGCCAGCAGCTTCAACAGATACGAGACCCAGTACTTC.

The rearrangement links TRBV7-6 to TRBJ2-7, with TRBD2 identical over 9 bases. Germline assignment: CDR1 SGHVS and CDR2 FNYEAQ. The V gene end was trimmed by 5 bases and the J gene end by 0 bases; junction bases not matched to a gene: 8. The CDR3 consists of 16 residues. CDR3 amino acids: CASSGGLAPYSYEQYF. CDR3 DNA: TGTGCCAGCAGCGGTGGACTAGCGCCATACTCCTACGAGCAGTACTTC.

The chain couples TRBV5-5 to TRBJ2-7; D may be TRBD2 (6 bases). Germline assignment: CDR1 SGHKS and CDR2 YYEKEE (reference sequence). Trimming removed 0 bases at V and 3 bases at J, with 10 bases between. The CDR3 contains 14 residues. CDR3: CASSLAGLDYEQYF. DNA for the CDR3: TGTGCCAGCAGCTTGGCGGGACTCGACTACGAGCAGTACTTC.

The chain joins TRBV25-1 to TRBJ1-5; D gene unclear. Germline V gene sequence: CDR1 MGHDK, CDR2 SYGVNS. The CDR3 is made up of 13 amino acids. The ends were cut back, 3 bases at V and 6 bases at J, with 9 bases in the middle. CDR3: CASSDTGIQPQHF. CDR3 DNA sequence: TGTGCCAGCAGTGATACGGGGATTCAGCCCCAGCATTTT.

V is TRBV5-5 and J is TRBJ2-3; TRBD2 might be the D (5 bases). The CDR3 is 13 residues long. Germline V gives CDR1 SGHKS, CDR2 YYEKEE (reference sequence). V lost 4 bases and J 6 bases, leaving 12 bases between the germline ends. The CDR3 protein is CASSKGASDTQYF. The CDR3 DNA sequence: TGTGCCAGCAGCAAGGGAGCGTCGGATACGCAGTATTTT.

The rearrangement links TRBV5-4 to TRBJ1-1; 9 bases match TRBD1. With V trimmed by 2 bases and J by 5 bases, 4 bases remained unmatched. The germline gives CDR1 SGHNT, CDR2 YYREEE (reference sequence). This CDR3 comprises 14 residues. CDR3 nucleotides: TGTGCCAGCAGCTTTGGACAGGGGCAGACTGAAGCTTTCTTT. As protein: CASSFGQGQTEAFF.

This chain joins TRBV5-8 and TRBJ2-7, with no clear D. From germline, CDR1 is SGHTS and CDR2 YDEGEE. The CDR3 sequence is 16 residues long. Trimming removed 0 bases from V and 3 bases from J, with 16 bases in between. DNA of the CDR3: TGTGCCAGCAGCTTGGCCAGGCAGGAATGGGTCTACGAGCAGTACTTC. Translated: CASSLARQEWVYEQYF.

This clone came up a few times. This CDR3 is CATSGALGAPGTGYGYTF. As DNA, the CDR3 is TGTGCCACCAGTGGGGCTTTGGGGGCGCCCGGAACTGGCTATGGCTACACCTTC. V usage is TRBV24-1 and J usage is TRBJ1-2; D is perhaps TRBD1 (6 bases). The germline CDR1 and CDR2 sequences are KGHDR and SFDVKD. Trimming removed 5 bases at V and 4 bases at J, with 25 bases between. This CDR3 has 18 amino acids.

CDR3 coding DNA: TGCGCCAGCAGCCGCGACGGGGGGGCCACCACAGATACGCAGTATTTT. Protein: CASSRDGGATTDTQYF. This chain connects TRBV4-1 to TRBJ2-3, with 8 bases that match TRBD2. Germline CDR1 and CDR2: MGHRA and YSYEKL. The length of the CDR3 is 16 residues. Trimming cost V 4 bases and J 2 bases; bases outside gene matches: 8.

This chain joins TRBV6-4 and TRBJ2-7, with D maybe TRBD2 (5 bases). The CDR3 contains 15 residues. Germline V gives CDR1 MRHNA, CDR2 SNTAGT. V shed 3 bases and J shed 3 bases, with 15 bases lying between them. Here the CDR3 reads CASSEAASPLYEQYF. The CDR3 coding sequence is TGTGCCAGCAGTGAAGCGGCCTCCCCACTCTACGAGCAGTACTTC.

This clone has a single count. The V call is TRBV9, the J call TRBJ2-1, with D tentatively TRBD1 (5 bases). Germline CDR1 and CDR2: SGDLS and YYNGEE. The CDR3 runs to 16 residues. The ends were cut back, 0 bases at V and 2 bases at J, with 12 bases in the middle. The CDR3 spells CASSVESRAPYNEQFF. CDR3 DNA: TGTGCCAGCAGCGTAGAATCCAGGGCCCCCTACAATGAGCAGTTCTTC.

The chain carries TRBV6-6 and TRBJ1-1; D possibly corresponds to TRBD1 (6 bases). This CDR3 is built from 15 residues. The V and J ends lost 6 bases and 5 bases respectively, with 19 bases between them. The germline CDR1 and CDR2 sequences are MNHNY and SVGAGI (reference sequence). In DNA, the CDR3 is TGTGCCAGCAGGATATCAGGGGAGGGTGGGACTGAAGCTTTCTTT. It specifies CASRISGEGGTEAFF.

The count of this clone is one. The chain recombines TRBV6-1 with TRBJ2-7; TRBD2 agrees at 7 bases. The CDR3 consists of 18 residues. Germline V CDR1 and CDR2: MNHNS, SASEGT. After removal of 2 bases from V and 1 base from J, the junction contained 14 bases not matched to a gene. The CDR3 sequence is CASSESLGRGVSSYEQYF. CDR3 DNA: TGTGCCAGCAGTGAAAGTCTGGGTCGGGGGGTGTCGTCCTACGAGCAGTACTTC.

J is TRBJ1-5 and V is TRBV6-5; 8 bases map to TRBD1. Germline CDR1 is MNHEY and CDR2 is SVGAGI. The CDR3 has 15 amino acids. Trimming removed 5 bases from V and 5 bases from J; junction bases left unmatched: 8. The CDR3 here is CASSLTGGNYQPQHF. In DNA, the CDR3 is TGTGCCAGCAGTCTAACAGGGGGAAATTATCAGCCCCAGCATTTT.

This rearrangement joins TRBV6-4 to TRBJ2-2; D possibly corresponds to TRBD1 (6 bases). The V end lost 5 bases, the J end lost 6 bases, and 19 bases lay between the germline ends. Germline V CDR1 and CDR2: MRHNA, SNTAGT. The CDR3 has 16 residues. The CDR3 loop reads CASSSQGMSSPGELFF. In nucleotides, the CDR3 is TGTGCCAGCAGTTCACAGGGCATGTCGAGTCCCGGGGAGCTGTTTTTT.

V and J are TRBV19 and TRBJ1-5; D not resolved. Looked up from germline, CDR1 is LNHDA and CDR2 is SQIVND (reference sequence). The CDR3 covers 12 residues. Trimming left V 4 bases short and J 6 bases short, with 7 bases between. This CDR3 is CASSNRGQPQHF. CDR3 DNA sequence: TGTGCCAGTAGTAACCGAGGTCAGCCCCAGCATTTT.

The CDR3 nucleotides are TGTGCCACCAGCGGGCAGGGGGATGGCTACACCTTC. It is translated as CATSGQGDGYTF. The chain couples TRBV24-1 to TRBJ1-2; 7 bases align to TRBD1. CDR1 KGHDR and CDR2 SFDVKD come from the germline V gene. With 7 bases clipped from V and 6 bases from J, the junction kept 4 bases outside the gene matches. The CDR3 is 12 residues long.

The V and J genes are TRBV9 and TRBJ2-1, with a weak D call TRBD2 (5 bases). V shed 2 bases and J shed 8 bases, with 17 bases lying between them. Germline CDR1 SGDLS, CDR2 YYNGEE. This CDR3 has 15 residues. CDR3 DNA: TGTGCCAGCAGCGTGGTTGGACTCCTCCCCCATGAGCAGTTCTTC. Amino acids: CASSVVGLLPHEQFF.

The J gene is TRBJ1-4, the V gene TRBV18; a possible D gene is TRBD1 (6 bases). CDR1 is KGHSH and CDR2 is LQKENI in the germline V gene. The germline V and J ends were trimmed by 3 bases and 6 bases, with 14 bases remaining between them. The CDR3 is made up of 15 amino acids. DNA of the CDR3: TGTGCCAGCTCACCTAAATCAGGGGTCGATGAAAAACTGTTTTTT. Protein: CASSPKSGVDEKLFF.

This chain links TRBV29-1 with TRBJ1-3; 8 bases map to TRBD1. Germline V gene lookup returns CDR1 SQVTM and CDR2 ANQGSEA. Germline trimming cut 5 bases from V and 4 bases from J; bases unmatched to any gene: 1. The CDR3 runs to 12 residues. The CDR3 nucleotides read TGCAGCGTTAGACAGGGGGGAAACACCATATATTTT. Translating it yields CSVRQGGNTIYF.

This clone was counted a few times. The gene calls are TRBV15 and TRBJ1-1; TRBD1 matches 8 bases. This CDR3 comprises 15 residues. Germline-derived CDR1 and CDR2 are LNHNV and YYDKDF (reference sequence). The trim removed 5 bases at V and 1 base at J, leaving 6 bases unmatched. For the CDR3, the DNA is TGTGCCACCAGCGGGGGGGACAGGCGGAACACTGAAGCTTTCTTT. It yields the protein CATSGGDRRNTEAFF.

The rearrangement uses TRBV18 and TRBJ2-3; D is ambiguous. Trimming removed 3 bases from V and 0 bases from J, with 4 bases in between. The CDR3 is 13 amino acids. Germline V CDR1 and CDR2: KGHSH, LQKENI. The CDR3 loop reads CASSPASTDTQYF. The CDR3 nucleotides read TGTGCCAGCTCACCTGCGAGCACAGATACGCAGTATTTT.

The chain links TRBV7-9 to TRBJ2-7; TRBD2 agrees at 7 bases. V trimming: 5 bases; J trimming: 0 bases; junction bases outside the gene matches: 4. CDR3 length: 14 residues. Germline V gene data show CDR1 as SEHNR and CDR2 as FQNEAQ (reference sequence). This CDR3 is CASSPRGVSYEQYF. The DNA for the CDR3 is TGTGCCAGCAGCCCCCGGGGGGTCTCCTACGAGCAGTACTTC.

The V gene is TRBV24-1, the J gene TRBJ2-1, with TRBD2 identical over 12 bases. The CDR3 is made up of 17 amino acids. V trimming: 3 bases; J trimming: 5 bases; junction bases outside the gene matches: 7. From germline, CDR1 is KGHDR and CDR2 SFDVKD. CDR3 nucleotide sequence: TGTGCCACCAGTGATCCTAGGACTAGCGGGAAGGACAATGAGCAGTTCTTC. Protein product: CATSDPRTSGKDNEQFF.

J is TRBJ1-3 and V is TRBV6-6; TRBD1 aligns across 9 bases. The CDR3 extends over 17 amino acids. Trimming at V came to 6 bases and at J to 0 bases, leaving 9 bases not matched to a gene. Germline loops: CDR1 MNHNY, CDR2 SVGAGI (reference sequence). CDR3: CASSRARTGVSGNTIYF. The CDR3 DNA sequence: TGTGCCAGCAGCCGAGCTCGGACAGGGGTCTCTGGAAACACCATATATTTT.